The TCR beta chain described here comes from a study of blood T cell repertoires in COVID-19. V lost 4 bases and J lost 5; bases outside the gene matches: 12. Germline V gene sequence: CDR1 MNHEY, CDR2 SMNVEV (reference sequence). This CDR3 is 16 amino acids long. The authors' processing: The assay estimated nucleated cells by amplifying reference gene primers. Sequencing was performed with immunoSEQ multiplex PCR; in TCRdb, only in-frame clones are kept and a portion is missing. From that table come the V and J calls and clone size; the DNA was used to work out D and trimming. Among approximately 350,000 clones listed, over 70% were seen once.

The sequence was collected from a man under 40 with active or convalescent COVID-19. Sequencing was done on a sample of peripheral blood. The chain recombines TRBV27 with TRBJ1-2; 8 nucleotides line up with TRBD1. CDR3 coding DNA: TGTGCCAGCAGTTCCCGGACAGGGAGGATGTTGTATGGCTACACCTTC. It specifies CASSSRTGRMLYGYTF.